The rows below give T cell receptor beta chains drawn from one sample of a study of tumor and adjacent non-tumor tissue in lung cancer. TCRdb passed the multiplex PCR reads through MiXCR, listing each CDR3 protein once. The data hold 65,000 to 85,000 distinct CDR3 sequences, with under 80% observed a single time. The sequenced sample was distant non-tumor lung tissue. The receptors derive from a man in his 60s with non-small cell lung cancer. CDR3s include the opening cysteine and the closing phenylalanine or tryptophan. A D gene is named only where the DNA matches it firmly. Clone sizes are given selectively: once, few, many, or a class where the clone is expanded.

CDR3 DNA,CDR3 protein,CDR3 length,J gene,V gene,D gene,clone size
TGCAGTGCTAGCGCTAGCCGCGAGCAGTACTTC,CSASASREQYF,11,TRBJ2-7,TRBV20-1,.,many
TGTGCCAGCAGTTTCAGGAGGTACACTGAAGCTTCCTTT,CASSFRRYTEASF,13,TRBJ1-1,TRBV28,.,.
TGTGCCAGCAGCCCCGCCTCCTACAATTGGCAGTTCTTC,CASSPASYNWQFF,13,TRBJ2-1,TRBV11-2,.,.
TGTGCCAGCAGCTTGACTAGCGGGCCCAATACAGATACGCAGTATTTT,CASSLTSGPNTDTQYF,16,TRBJ2-3,TRBV11-1,TRBD2,.
TGTGTCAGCAGCCACATGGGGCTGGCTAACTATGGCTACACCTTC,CVSSHMGLANYGYTF,15,TRBJ1-2,TRBV5-6,.,.
TGTGCCAGCAGCTTAGTTACTAGCTGGGTAAACATTCAGTATTTC,CASSLVTSWVNIQYF,15,TRBJ2-4,TRBV7-8,.,.
TGTGCCAGCTCAATGGACAGGGTTAACAATGAGCAGTTCTTC,CASSMDRVNNEQFF,14,TRBJ2-1,TRBV18,TRBD1,few
TGTGCCGGCAGCTTAGCGAGACAGAACACTGATACGCAGTGTTTT,CAGSLARQNTDTQCF,15,TRBJ2-3,TRBV13,.,.
TGTGCCAGCAGTTACTCGGGAATGAATACCGGGGAGCTGCTTTTT,CASSYSGMNTGELLF,15,TRBJ2-2,TRBV6-5,.,.
TGTGCCAGCAGGCCAACGGGGACTAGCGGGAGGGCATATGAGCAGTTCTTC,CASRPTGTSGRAYEQFF,17,TRBJ2-1,TRBV12-3/TRBV12-4,TRBD2,.
TGCGCCAGCAGCCAAGGTAGCAGGGTGGTCCAAGAGACCCAGTACTTC,CASSQGSRVVQETQYF,16,TRBJ2-5,TRBV5-1,.,many
TGTGCCAGCAGCCCCGGGTGGGGTAGACAGAGCTACACCTTC,CASSPGWGRQSYTF,14,TRBJ1-2,TRBV11-2,.,.
TGTGCCAGCAGCTTAACCGGCGTGAGATTCGGCAATGAGCAGTTCTTC,CASSLTGVRFGNEQFF,16,TRBJ2-1,TRBV11-2,.,.
TGTGCCAGCAGTATATACCCTCTAGCCAAAATCATTCAGTACTTC,CASSIYPLAKIIQYF,15,TRBJ2-4,TRBV28,.,.
TGTCCCAGCAGCTCGAAGATGTACCAAGAGACCCAATACTTC,CPSSSKMYQETQYF,14,TRBJ2-5,TRBV6-5,.,.
TGTGCCACCAAAACATTAGCGGGAGACAGTGAGCAGTTCTTC,CATKTLAGDSEQFF,14,TRBJ2-1,TRBV6-1,TRBD2,few
TGCGCCAGCAGCCAAGGGACAGGGCCTGCCTACGAACGGTACTTC,CASSQGTGPAYERYF,15,TRBJ2-7,TRBV4-1,TRBD1,once
TGTGCCAGCAATCACTACCTGGGGGGTATGAACACTGAAGCTTTCTTT,CASNHYLGGMNTEAFF,16,TRBJ1-1,TRBV6-5,.,.
TGTGCCAGAAGTATCACGGCGACTCCCTCCTACGAGCAGTACTTC,CARSITATPSYEQYF,15,TRBJ2-7,TRBV19,.,.
TGTGCCAGCAGTTTAGCGAAGGGGTTCGCAGATACGCAGTATTTT,CASSLAKGFADTQYF,15,TRBJ2-3,TRBV7-9,.,.
TGTGCCAGCAGCTTAGGGGTGGAACCTGGGGAGCAGTTCTTC,CASSLGVEPGEQFF,14,TRBJ2-1,TRBV11-2,.,many
TGCAGTGCTATCGGACAGAACAATCAGCCCCAGTATTTT,CSAIGQNNQPQYF,13,TRBJ2-3,TRBV20-1,.,.
TGTGCCACCCGCAGAGTGGGGGAAGCTTTCTTT,CATRRVGEAFF,11,TRBJ1-1,TRBV15,.,once
TGTACCAGCAGTGCTACTAGACGAGAGACCCAGTACTTC,CTSSATRRETQYF,13,TRBJ2-5,TRBV6-1,.,.
.,CASSLSCGSREIRSIF,16,TRBJ2-3,TRBV5-4,.,.
TGTGCCAGCAGCCAGATCTCCTACGAGCAGTACTTC,CASSQISYEQYF,12,TRBJ2-7,TRBV14,.,many
TGTGCCAGCAGGTTATCACCGAGCGATATGCAGTATTTT,CASRLSPSDMQYF,13,TRBJ2-3,TRBV11-3,.,.
TGTGCCACCAGCTCGGGAATAGCGGGAGAGAGGACGGATACGCAGTATTTT,CATSSGIAGERTDTQYF,17,TRBJ2-3,TRBV5-4,TRBD2,.
TGTGCCAGAAGTTTGCCTTGGAGCTCCTACGAGCAGTACTTC,CARSLPWSSYEQYF,14,TRBJ2-7,TRBV12-3/TRBV12-4,.,.
TGTGCCAGCAGCGAGGAACTAGCGGGAGCCCAAGAGACCCAGTACTTC,CASSEELAGAQETQYF,16,TRBJ2-5,TRBV5-4,TRBD2,.
TGTGCCAGCGACCGGAACACTGAAGCTTTCTTT,CASDRNTEAFF,11,TRBJ1-1,TRBV6-1,.,many
TGCAGTGCTGAGGGGATAGATTCACCCCTCCACTTT,CSAEGIDSPLHF,12,TRBJ1-6,TRBV20-1,.,many
TGTGCCAGCAGCCCTCTCGATTGGGAGCCGGGAGATGCGCAGTATTTT,CASSPLDWEPGDAQYF,16,TRBJ2-3,TRBV5-4,.,.
TGTGCCAGCAGCTTAGAGGGGGGGGATCAGCCCCAGCATTTT,CASSLEGGDQPQHF,14,TRBJ1-5,TRBV11-2,.,many
TGCGCCAGCAGCTTGCCATCTCCGGGACTAGCGGTTGATGAGCAGTTCTTC,CASSLPSPGLAVDEQFF,17,TRBJ2-1,TRBV5-1,TRBD2,.
TGTACCATCGGTGTGGCGGGAGTCGGTGGGGAGCTGTTTTTT,CTIGVAGVGGELFF,14,TRBJ2-2,TRBV10-3,TRBD2,.
TGTGCCAGCAGTCACGTGACAGGGTTCACAGATACGCAGCATTTT,CASSHVTGFTDTQHF,15,TRBJ1-5,TRBV11-1,TRBD1,.
TGTGCCTGCAGCACCCCGGCGAGGAATTCGCCCCTCCACTTT,CACSTPARNSPLHF,14,TRBJ1-6,TRBV5-4,.,.
TGTGCCAGCAGTCCAGGACTAGCGATCGATAAGCAGTTCTTC,CASSPGLAIDKQFF,14,TRBJ2-1,TRBV12-3/TRBV12-4,TRBD2,.
TGCGCCAGCGGCCAGGGGTTAGAGCTAGAGACCAAGTACTTC,CASGQGLELETKYF,14,TRBJ2-5,TRBV4-1,.,.